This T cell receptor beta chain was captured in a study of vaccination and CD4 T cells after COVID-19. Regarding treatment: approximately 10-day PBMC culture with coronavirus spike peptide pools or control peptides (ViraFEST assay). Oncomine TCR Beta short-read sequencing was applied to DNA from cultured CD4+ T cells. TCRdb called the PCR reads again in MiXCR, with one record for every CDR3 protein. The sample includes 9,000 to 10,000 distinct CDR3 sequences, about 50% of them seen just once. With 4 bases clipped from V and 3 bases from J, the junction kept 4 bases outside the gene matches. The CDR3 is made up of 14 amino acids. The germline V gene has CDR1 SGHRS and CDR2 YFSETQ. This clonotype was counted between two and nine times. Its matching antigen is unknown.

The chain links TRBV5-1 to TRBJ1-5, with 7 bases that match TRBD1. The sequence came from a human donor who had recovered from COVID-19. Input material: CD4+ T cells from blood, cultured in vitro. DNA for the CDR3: TGCGCCAGCAGCGTCGGACAGGACAATCAGCCCCAGCATTTT. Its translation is CASSVGQDNQPQHF. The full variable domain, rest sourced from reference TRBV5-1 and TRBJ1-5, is KAGVTQTPRYLIKTRGQQVTLSCSPISGHRSVSWYQQTPGQGLQFLFEYFSETQRNKGNFPGRFSGRQFSNSRSEMNVSTLELGDSALYLCASSVGQDNQPQHFGDGTRLSIL.